The next 4 T cell receptor beta chains were all read from a single sample in a study of shared clonotypes between healthy human individuals. The protocol was immunoSEQ multiplex PCR, while the TCRdb copy is restricted to in-frame clones and leaves out a portion. This sample has roughly 2.2 million clones, with 85% to 95% found just once. Sequencing input: naive CD4+ T cells from PBMCs. Regarding subset: CD45RA+ positively selected. The source of these receptors is a man younger than 35 in good health. Some clones in this sample may be carry-over from other donors' samples.

The chain joins TRBV25-1 to TRBJ2-7, with 8 bases aligning to TRBD1. Trimming cost V 2 bases and J 2 bases; bases outside gene matches: 2. This CDR3 is built from 14 residues. The V gene's germline CDR1 is MGHDK and CDR2 SYGVNS. The CDR3 nucleotides read TGTGCCAGCAGTGAAGGACAGGGCCCCTACGAGCAGTACTTC. Translation gives CASSEGQGPYEQYF.

There are a few counts of this clone. The CDR3 is CASSPSEAKGYTF. CDR3 nucleotides: TGTGCCAGCTCACCATCCGAGGCGAAGGGCTACACCTTC. The rearrangement uses TRBV18 and TRBJ1-2; D uncertain. CDR3 length: 13 amino acids. The V end was cut by 2 bases, the J end by 8 bases, with 12 bases between. In germline, CDR1 is KGHSH, CDR2 LQKENI.

The chain employs TRBV11-2 and TRBJ2-7; unclear D gene. This CDR3 has 15 amino acids. Trimming took 0 bases from V and 0 from J, leaving 9 bases between them. Germline loops: CDR1 SGHAT, CDR2 FQNNGV. CDR3 in DNA: TGTGCCAGCAGCTTAGAGGGCGGTAACTCCTACGAGCAGTACTTC. Protein product: CASSLEGGNSYEQYF.

The gene calls are TRBV5-3 and TRBJ2-2; tentatively, D is TRBD1 or TRBD2 (6 bases each). Being an ORF, TRBV5-3 has a function that is uncertain. The CDR3 is 15 residues long. V was cut by 4 bases and J by 3 bases, with 13 bases left in between. CDR3 in amino acids: CARSLRDTDTGELFF. The CDR3 DNA is TGTGCCAGAAGCCTGCGGGACACCGACACCGGGGAGCTGTTTTTT.